What follows is one T cell receptor (beta chain) and its context. As yet, its antigen is unknown. Trimming left V 6 bases short and J 1 base short, with 17 bases between. CDR1 is SGHAT and CDR2 is FQNNGV in the germline V gene. This CDR3 is 16 amino acids long. The sample originates from a study of T cells after yellow fever vaccination. In the study overall: For low cell numbers, libraries were made with SMART-Seq v4 Ultra Low Input.

One entry per CDR3 protein results from TCRdb running MiXCR on the 5' RACE reads. The sample records some 300,000 distinct CDR3 sequences, approximately 10% being singletons. Study-wide findings and caveats: Overall, a small share of clonotypes was seen in both CD4 and CD8 compartments. Faster peaking, at day 5 versus 15, marked a secondary response that was weaker. Abundant bulk-derived clonotypes could contaminate FACS-sorted repertoires.

The chain joins TRBV11-2 to TRBJ2-3, with D possibly called TRBD1 or TRBD2 (6 bases each). The TCR comes from a man younger than 35 who received the YFV17D yellow fever vaccine. The starting material was CD4+ T cells sorted from PBMCs, obtained 5 days after the yellow fever booster vaccination. CDR3 DNA sequence: TGTGCCAGCAGATTCGGGACGGGGGCTGGCACAGATACGCAGTATTTT. Translated: CASRFGTGAGTDTQYF.